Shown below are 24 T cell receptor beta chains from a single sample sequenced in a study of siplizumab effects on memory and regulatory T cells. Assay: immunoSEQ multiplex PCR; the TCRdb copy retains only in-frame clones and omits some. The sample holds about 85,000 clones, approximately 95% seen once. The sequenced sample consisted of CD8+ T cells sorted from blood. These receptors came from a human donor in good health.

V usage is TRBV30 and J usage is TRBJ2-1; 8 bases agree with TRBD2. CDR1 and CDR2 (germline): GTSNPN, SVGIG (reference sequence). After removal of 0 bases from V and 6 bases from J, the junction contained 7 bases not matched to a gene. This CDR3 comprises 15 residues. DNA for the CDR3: TGTGCCTGGAGTGTTAGCAGGGCGGGAGGCAATGAGCAGTTCTTC. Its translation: CAWSVSRAGGNEQFF.

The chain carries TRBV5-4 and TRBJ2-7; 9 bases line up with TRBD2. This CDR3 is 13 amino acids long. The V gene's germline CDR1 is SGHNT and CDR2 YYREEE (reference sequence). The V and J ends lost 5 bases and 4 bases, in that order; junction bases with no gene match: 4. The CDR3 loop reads CASRGSGSYEQYF. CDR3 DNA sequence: TGTGCCAGCAGGGGTAGCGGGAGTTACGAGCAGTACTTC.

CDR3 region: CASSIGLAEFEPNTGELFF. The CDR3, as DNA: TGTGCCAGTAGTATTGGGCTAGCGGAATTCGAACCGAACACCGGGGAGCTGTTTTTT. This chain links TRBV19 with TRBJ2-2; 7 bases match TRBD2. Per the germline V gene, CDR1 is LNHDA and CDR2 is SQIVND (reference sequence). This CDR3 is 19 amino acids long. Trimming cost V 3 bases and J 0 bases; bases outside gene matches: 13.

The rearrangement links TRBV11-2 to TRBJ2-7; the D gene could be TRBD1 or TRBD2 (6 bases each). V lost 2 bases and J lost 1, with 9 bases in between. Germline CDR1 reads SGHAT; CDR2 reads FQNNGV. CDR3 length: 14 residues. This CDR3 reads CASSLSGASYEQYF. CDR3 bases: TGTGCCAGCAGCTTATCGGGGGCGTCCTACGAGCAGTACTTC.

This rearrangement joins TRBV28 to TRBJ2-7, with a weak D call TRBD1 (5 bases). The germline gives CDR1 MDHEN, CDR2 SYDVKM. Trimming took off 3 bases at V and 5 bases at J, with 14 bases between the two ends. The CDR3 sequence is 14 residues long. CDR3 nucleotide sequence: TGTGCCAGCAGTTTTTGGGGCATACGGGACGAGCAGTACTTC. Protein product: CASSFWGIRDEQYF.

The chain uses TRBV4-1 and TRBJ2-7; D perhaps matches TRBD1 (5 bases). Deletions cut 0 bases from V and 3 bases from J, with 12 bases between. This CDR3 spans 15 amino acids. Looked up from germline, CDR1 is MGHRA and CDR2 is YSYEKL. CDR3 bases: TGCGCCAGCAGCCAAGATAAGGGGTACTACTACGAGCAGTACTTC. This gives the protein CASSQDKGYYYEQYF.

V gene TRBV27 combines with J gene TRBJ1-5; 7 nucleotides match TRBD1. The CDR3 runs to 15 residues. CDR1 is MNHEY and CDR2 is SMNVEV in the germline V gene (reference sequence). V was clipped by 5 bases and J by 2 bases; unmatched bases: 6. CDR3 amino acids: CASSPGDRGNQPQHF. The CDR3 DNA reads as TGTGCCAGCAGTCCGGGGGACAGAGGCAATCAGCCCCAGCATTTT.

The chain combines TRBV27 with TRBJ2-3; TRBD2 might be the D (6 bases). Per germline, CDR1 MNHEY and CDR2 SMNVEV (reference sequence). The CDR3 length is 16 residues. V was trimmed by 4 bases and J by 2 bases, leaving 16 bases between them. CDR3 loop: CASSSRTTQATDTQYF. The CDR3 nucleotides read TGTGCCAGCAGTTCGCGGACTACCCAGGCCACAGATACGCAGTATTTT.

The CDR3 sequence: CASSYSWNTGELFF. The CDR3 region has the DNA TGTGCCAGCAGTTACTCTTGGAACACCGGGGAGCTGTTTTTT. The V gene is TRBV6-5, the J gene TRBJ2-2, with unresolved D. The CDR3 contains 14 residues. Trimming cost V 0 bases and J 1 base, with 3 bases left between them. Germline values: CDR1 MNHEY, CDR2 SVGAGI.

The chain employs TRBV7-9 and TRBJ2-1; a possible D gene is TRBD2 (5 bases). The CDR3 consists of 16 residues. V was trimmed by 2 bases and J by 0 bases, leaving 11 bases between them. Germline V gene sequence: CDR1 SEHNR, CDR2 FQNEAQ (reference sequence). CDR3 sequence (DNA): TGTGCCAGCAGCTTAACAGCGGCCCTCTCCTACAATGAGCAGTTCTTC. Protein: CASSLTAALSYNEQFF. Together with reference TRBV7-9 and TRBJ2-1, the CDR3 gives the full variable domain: DTGVSQNPRHKITKRGQNVTFRCDPISEHNRLYWYRQTLGQGPEFLTYFQNEAQLEKSRLLSDRFSAERPKGSFSTLEIQRTEQGDSAMYLCASSLTAALSYNEQFFGPGTRLTVL.

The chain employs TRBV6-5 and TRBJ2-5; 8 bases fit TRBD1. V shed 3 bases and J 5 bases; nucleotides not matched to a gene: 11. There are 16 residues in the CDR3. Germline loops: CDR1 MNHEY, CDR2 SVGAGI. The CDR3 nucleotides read TGTGCCAGCAGTTATCTCAGGACAGGGTTGAAGGAGACCCAGTACTTC. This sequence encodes CASSYLRTGLKETQYF.

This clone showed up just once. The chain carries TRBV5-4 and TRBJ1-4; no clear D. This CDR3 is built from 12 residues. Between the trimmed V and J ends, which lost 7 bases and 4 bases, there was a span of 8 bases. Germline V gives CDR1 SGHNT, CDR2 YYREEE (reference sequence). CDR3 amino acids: CASGDHNEKLFF. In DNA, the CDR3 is TGTGCCAGCGGTGATCATAATGAAAAACTGTTTTTT.

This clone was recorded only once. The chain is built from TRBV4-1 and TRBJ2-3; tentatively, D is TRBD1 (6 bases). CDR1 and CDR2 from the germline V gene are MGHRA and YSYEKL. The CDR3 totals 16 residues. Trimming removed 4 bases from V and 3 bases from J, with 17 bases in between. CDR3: CASSLQDRIGTDTQYF. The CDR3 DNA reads TGCGCCAGCAGCCTGCAAGACAGGATTGGGACAGATACGCAGTATTTT.

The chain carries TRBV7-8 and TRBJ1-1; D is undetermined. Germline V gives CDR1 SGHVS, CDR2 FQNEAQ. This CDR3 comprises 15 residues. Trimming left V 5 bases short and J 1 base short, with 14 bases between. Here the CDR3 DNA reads TGTGCCAGCAGCGTAAACCCCTCGGGGAACACTGAAGCTTTCTTT. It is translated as CASSVNPSGNTEAFF.

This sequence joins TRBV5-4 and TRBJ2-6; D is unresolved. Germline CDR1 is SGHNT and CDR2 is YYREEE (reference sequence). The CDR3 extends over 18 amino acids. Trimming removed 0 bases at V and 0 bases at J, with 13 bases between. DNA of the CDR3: TGTGCCAGCAGCTTGGGGCAGGTGTCCTACTCTGGGGCCAACGTCCTGACTTTC. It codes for CASSLGQVSYSGANVLTF. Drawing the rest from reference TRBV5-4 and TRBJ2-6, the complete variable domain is ETGVTQSPTHLIKTRGQQVTLRCSSQSGHNTVSWYQQALGQGPQFIFQYYREEENGRGNFPPRFSGLQFPNYSSELNVNALELDDSALYLCASSLGQVSYSGANVLTFGAGSRLTVL.

The CDR3 DNA sequence: TGTGCCAGTATCAGGAGGGACTCCTACGAGCAGTACTTC. Translating it yields CASIRRDSYEQYF. The chain combines TRBV19 with TRBJ2-7, with D tentatively TRBD2 (6 bases). Germline CDR1 LNHDA, CDR2 SQIVND (reference sequence). Between the trimmed V and J ends, which lost 7 bases and 0 bases, there was a span of 10 bases. This CDR3 is 13 amino acids long.

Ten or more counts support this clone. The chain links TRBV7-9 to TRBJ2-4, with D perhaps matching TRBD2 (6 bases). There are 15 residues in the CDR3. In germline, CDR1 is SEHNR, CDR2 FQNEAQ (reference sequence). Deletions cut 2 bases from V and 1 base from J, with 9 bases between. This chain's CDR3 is CASSLTGGAKNIQYF. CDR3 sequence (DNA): TGTGCCAGCAGCTTAACTGGAGGGGCCAAAAACATTCAGTACTTC.

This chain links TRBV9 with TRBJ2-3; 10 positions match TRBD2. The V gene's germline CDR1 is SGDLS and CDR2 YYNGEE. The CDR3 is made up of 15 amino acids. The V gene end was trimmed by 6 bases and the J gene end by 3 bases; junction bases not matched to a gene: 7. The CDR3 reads CASNPTSGMTDTQYF. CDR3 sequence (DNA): TGTGCCAGCAACCCTACTAGCGGGATGACAGATACGCAGTATTTT. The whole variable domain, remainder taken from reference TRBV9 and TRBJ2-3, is DSGVTQTPKHLITATGQRVTLRCSPRSGDLSVYWYQQSLDQGLQFLIQYYNGEERAKGNILERFSAQQFPDLHSELNLSSLELGDSALYFCASNPTSGMTDTQYFGPGTRLTVL.

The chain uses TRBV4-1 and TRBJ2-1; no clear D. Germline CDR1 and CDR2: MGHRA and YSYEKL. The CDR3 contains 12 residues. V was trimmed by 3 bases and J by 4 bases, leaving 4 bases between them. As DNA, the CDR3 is TGCGCCAGCAGCCATTCATACAATGAGCAGTTCTTC. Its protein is CASSHSYNEQFF.

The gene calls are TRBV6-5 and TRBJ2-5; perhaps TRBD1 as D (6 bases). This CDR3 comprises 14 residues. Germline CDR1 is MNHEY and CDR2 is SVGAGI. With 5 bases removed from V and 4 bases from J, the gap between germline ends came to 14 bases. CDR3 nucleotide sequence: TGTGCCAGCAGTGCCCAAGCCAGGGGAGAGACCCAGTACTTC. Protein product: CASSAQARGETQYF.

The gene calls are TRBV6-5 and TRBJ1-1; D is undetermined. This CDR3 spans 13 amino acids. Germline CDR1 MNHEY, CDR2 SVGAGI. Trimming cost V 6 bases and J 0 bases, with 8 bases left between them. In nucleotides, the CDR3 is TGTGCCAGCAGGAGTTTAATGAACACTGAAGCTTTCTTT. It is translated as CASRSLMNTEAFF.

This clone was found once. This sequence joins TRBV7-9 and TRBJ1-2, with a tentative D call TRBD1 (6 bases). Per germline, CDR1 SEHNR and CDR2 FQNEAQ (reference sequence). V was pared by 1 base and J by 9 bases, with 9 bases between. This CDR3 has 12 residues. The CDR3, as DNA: TGTGCCAGCAGCTTAGTCGGGGACAGCTACACCTTC. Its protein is CASSLVGDSYTF. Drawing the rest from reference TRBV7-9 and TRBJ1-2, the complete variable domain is DTGVSQNPRHKITKRGQNVTFRCDPISEHNRLYWYRQTLGQGPEFLTYFQNEAQLEKSRLLSDRFSAERPKGSFSTLEIQRTEQGDSAMYLCASSLVGDSYTFGSGTRLTVV.

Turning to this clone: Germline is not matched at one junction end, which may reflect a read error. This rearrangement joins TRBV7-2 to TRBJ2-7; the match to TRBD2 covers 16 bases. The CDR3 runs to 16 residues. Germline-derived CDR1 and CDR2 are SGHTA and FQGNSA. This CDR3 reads CVSSPGTSGGAYEQYF. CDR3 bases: TGTGTCAGCAGCCCCGGGACTAGCGGGGGGGCCTACGAGCAGTACTTC.

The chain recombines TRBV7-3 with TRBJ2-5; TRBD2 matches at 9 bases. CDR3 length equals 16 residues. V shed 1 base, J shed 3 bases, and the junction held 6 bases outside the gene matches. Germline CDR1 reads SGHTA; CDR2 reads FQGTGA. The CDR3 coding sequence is TGTGCCAGCAGCTTAATTGTGGCTAGCGGGGAAGAGACCCAGTACTTC. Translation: CASSLIVASGEETQYF.